The sequence of this T cell receptor beta chain was determined in a study of identical twins. This clonotype was recorded at least ten times. MiXCR, applied by TCRdb to the 5' RACE reads, yields one record per CDR3 protein. The repertoire consists of 400,000 to 550,000 distinct CDR3 sequences, with roughly an eighth occurring once and the leading ten covering approximately 0.98%. The germline V and J ends were trimmed by 2 bases and 7 bases, with 5 bases remaining between them. The CDR3 consists of 12 residues. In germline, CDR1 is SGHNT, CDR2 YENEEA. These same data were also listed under a study on yellow fever vaccine responses in identical twins.

The receptor's source is a woman aged 18-29 years in good health. The sequencing input was CD4+ T cells sorted from blood. J is TRBJ2-2 and V is TRBV11-3; no definite D call. CDR3 loop: CASSLSGGELFF. CDR3 bases: TGTGCCAGCAGCTTATCGGGCGGGGAGCTGTTTTTT.